These T cell receptor beta chains were read from a single sample in a study of blood T cells in healthy people across ages. TCRdb independently ran MiXCR on the 5' RACE reads; one entry per CDR3 protein. The sample includes 650,000 to 1,000,000 distinct CDR3 sequences, about 36% seen only once; the top ten take around 13%. The source material was blood. These receptors came from a man between 18 and 29 years old in good health. Each CDR3 is given with its conserved first and last residue. Size is stated for part of the rows, as once, few or many counts, or as a class when the clone is expanded.

V,size,CDR3
TRBV13,-,CASSRSRTGEIGYTF
TRBV6-5,few,CASSTGTGEWRSGYTF
TRBV7-9,few,CASSLERQGGSYEQYF
TRBV12-3/TRBV12-4,-,CASSLQGMGGYTF
TRBV6-5,-,CASSHRGNEQFF
TRBV6-2/TRBV6-3,many,CATLTPGQLFYGYTF
TRBV7-2,many,CASSLDGTAETQYF
TRBV20-1,-,CSARALGTATYEQYF
TRBV7-6,few,CASSQGQGDQKLFF
TRBV4-2,-,CASSQRTGGDEQFF
TRBV7-9,-,CASSLAQSQETQYF
TRBV6-5,-,CASSYTSGLVGLTKNIQYF
TRBV10-3,-,CAIRSRGDNSPLHF
TRBV6-2/TRBV6-3,-,CTSSQIFDRVHQPQHF
TRBV6-5,-,CASRDMSDTQYF
TRBV7-3,-,CASSLWGGTQSGNTIYF
TRBV6-2/TRBV6-3,few,CASEEAGLSYNEQFF
TRBV5-5,few,CASSSYRGNNSPLHF
TRBV6-1,few,CASRTPGGSDSPLHF
TRBV27,-,CASSPGVWTEAFF
TRBV7-9,-,CASSFVRDRGYEQYF
TRBV12-3/TRBV12-4,many,CASSSPWSGSQYF
TRBV4-1,-,CASSHLWQGQETQYF
TRBV24-1,few,CATSDPGTGAGNEQFF
TRBV12-3/TRBV12-4,-,CASSLGTAIMNIEAFF
TRBV29-1,few,CSVGQARNQPQHF
TRBV7-3,-,CASSSGVGSYNEQFF
TRBV7-2,few,CASSLAGTSGGVPYNEQFF
TRBV28,-,CASSSAGADTQYF
TRBV6-2/TRBV6-3,few,CASRRTGANGYTF
TRBV5-1,once,CASSFQVLNTGELFF
TRBV24-1,few,CATKDKMNTEAFF
TRBV12-3/TRBV12-4,many,CASTRDIRSYEQYF
TRBV20-1,many,CSPDRPYNEQFF
TRBV5-6,-,CASSLSGTEISRDGYTF
TRBV6-1,-,CASSEGPGLNTEAFF
TRBV5-5,many,CASSKPGQGYNEQFF
TRBV3-1,-,CASTSGVPGGAEAFF
TRBV30,few,CAWNPVNTEAFF
TRBV12-3/TRBV12-4,many,CASSFQRGGTDTQYF
TRBV29-1,few,CSVRVGQGALLAKNIQYF
TRBV12-3/TRBV12-4,many,CASSTTGGETQYF
TRBV12-3/TRBV12-4,many,CASSTNGRYEQYF
TRBV5-6,-,CASRDSDRPMNTEAFF
TRBV3-1,-,CASSQDSVTGELFF
TRBV7-8,-,CASSKQGRGEKLFF
TRBV4-3,-,CASSQVLAGTTGTQYF
TRBV5-6,-,CASSLDVNSETQYF